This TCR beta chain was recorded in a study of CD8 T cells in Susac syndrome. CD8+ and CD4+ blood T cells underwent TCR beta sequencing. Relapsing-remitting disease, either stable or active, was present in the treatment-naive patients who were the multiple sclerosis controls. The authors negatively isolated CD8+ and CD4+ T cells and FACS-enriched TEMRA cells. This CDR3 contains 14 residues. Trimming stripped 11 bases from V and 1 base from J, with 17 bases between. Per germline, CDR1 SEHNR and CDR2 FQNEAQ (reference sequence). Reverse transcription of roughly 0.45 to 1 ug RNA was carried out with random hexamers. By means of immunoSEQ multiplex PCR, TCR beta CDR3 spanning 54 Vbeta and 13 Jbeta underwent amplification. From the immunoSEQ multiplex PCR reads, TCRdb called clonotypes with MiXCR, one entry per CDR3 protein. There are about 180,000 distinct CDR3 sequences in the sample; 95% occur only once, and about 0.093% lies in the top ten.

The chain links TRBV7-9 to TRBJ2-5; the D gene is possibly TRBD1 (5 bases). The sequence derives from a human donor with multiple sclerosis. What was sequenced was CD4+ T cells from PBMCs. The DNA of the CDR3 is TGTGCCGGGGCTCGCGGCCTCAGCCAAGAGACCCAGTACTTC. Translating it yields CAGARGLSQETQYF.